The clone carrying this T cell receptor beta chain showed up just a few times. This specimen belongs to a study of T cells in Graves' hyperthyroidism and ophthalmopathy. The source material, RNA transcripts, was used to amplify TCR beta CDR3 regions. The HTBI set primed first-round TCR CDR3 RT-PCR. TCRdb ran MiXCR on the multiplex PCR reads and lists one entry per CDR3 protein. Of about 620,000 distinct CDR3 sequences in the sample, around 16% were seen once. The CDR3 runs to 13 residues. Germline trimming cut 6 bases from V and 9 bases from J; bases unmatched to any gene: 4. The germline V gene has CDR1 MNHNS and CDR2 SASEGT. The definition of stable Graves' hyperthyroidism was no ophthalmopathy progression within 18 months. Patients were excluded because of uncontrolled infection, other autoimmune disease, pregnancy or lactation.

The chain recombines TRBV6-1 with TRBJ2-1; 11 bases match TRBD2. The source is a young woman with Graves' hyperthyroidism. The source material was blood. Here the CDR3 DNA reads TGTGCCAGCAGACTAGCGGGAGCAGGTGAGCAGTTCTTC. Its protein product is CASRLAGAGEQFF.